This record covers a single TCR beta chain. Trimming cost V 4 bases and J 16 bases, with 14 bases left between them. The length of the CDR3 is 12 residues. Germline-derived CDR1 and CDR2 are LNHNV and YYDKDF (reference sequence). How the authors handled the data: Amplification from reference gene primers served as the basis for estimated nucleated cell counts. Sequenced by immunoSEQ multiplex PCR; TCRdb stores in-frame clones only, minus some. V, J and clone size were drawn from that table, and D and trimming were deduced from the DNA. The data hold about 410,000 clones, with roughly 90% observed a single time. This sample was taken from a study of blood T cell repertoires in COVID-19. Study-level background: Samples taken during acute and convalescent COVID-19 were collected in the United States, Italy and Spain. PBMCs, B-cell-depleted T cells, or T cells provided the cDNA or gDNA that made up the material.

The sequence was collected from a woman in her twenties or thirties with active or convalescent COVID-19. This chain links TRBV15 with TRBJ1-6; D uncertain. Sequencing was carried out using peripheral blood. The CDR3, as DNA: TGTGCCACCAGCAACCCCCCGGAGAGGCTCCACTTT. Translating gives CATSNPPERLHF.